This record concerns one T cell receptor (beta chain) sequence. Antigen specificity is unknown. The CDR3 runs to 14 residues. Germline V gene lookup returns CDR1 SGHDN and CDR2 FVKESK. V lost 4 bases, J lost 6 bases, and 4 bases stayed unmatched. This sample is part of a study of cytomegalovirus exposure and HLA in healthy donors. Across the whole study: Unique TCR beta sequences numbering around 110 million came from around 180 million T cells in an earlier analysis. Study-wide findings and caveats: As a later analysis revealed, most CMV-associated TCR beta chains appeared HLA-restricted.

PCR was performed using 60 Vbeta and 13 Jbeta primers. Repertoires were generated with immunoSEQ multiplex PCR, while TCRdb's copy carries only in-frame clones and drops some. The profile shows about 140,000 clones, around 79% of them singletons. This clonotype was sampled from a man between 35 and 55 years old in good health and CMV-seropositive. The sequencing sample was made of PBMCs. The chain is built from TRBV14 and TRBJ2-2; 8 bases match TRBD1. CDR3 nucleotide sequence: TGTGCCAGCAGCCTCCGGACAGGGTCCGGGGAGCTGTTTTTT. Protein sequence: CASSLRTGSGELFF.